This T cell receptor beta chain was recovered during a study of blood T cell repertoires in COVID-19. Study summary: Samples taken during acute and convalescent COVID-19 were collected in the United States, Italy and Spain. The cDNA or gDNA used as material had been derived from T cells, B-cell-depleted T cells, or PBMCs.

The germline V and J ends were trimmed by 4 bases and 0 bases, with 16 bases remaining between them. The CDR3 contains 16 residues. Germline V gene data show CDR1 as MDHEN and CDR2 as SYDVKM. Per the original methods: Reference gene primer amplification yielded estimated nucleated cell counts. Profiled with immunoSEQ multiplex PCR; TCRdb holds only in-frame clones, not every one. The V and J calls and clone size are taken from that table; D and trimming were inferred from the DNA. The data show just over 70,000 clones, 80% seen once. The rearrangement links TRBV28 to TRBJ2-7; weak D call: TRBD1 (6 bases). Source material: peripheral blood. This TCR was recovered from a man between 65 and 79 years old who had recovered from COVID-19. The CDR3 DNA follows: TGTGCCAGCAGTTCCGCCGCCGGGACAAACTCCTACGAGCAGTACTTC. Its protein is CASSSAAGTNSYEQYF.